This entry lists 10 T cell receptor beta chains sequenced from one sample in a study of beta chain features in type 1 diabetes. The investigators reverse transcribed all of the isolated RNA, so they sequenced expressed TCRB transcripts. Sequenced by immunoSEQ multiplex PCR; TCRdb stores in-frame clones only, minus some. Of under 90,000 clones detected, approximately 32% appear once; the ten largest clones hold over 0.4%. Sequenced: stem cell memory CD4+ T cells from blood. These receptors all stem from a woman aged 18-29 years in good health.

The chain employs TRBV14 and TRBJ2-2, with D perhaps TRBD2 (5 bases). V dropped 4 bases and J dropped 7 bases, with 19 bases sitting between them. Germline CDR1 reads SGHDN; CDR2 reads FVKESK. CDR3 size: 16 residues. As DNA, the CDR3 is TGTGCCAGCAGCCCTCGGGGATTTGTTCGGGGCGGGGAGCTGTTTTTT. This gives the protein CASSPRGFVRGGELFF.

This clone was observed a few times. The rearrangement uses TRBV30 and TRBJ2-2; no clear D gene. This CDR3 is 14 amino acids long. Germline V gives CDR1 GTSNPN, CDR2 SVGIG (reference sequence). V was trimmed by 0 bases and J by 5 bases, leaving 10 bases between them. CDR3 nucleotides: TGTGCCTGGAGTGTATCGGCCAGGACCGGGGAGCTGTTTTTT. This codes for CAWSVSARTGELFF.

The V call is TRBV7-9, the J call TRBJ1-5; no clear D. This CDR3 is 16 amino acids long. V lost 7 bases to trimming and J lost 4 bases, with 20 bases between them. The germline V gene encodes CDR1 SEHNR and CDR2 FQNEAQ (reference sequence). The CDR3 nucleotides read TGTGCCAGCATTCGAACCGGGAGAGAATATAATCAGCCCCAGCATTTT. Translated, it gives CASIRTGREYNQPQHF.

This clone appeared once. The J gene is TRBJ2-5, the V gene TRBV6-1; a weak D match, TRBD2 (6 bases). V was clipped by 6 bases and J by 7 bases, with 21 bases between them. Looked up from germline, CDR1 is MNHNS and CDR2 is SASEGT. The CDR3 covers 15 residues. The CDR3 region has the DNA TGTGCCAGCAGCGGAGGAGGGACCGTCATTGGGACCCAGTACTTC. It specifies CASSGGGTVIGTQYF.

The chain has TRBV29-1 and TRBJ2-5; maybe TRBD2 (6 bases). This CDR3 has 12 amino acids. CDR1 and CDR2 (germline): SQVTM, ANQGSEA. Trimming pared 5 bases from V and 1 base from J, leaving 8 bases between. CDR3 in DNA: TGCAGCGTTCAGGGACTCCAAGAGACCCAGTACTTC. It codes for CSVQGLQETQYF. The whole variable domain, remainder taken from reference TRBV29-1 and TRBJ2-5, is SAVISQKPSRDICQRGTSLTIQCQVDSQVTMMFWYRQQPGQSLTLIATANQGSEATYESGFVIDKFPISRPNLTFSTLTVSNMSPEDSSIYLCSVQGLQETQYFGPGTRLLVL.

This chain uses TRBV7-2 with TRBJ2-7; possibly TRBD2 for D (6 bases). The germline gives CDR1 SGHTA, CDR2 FQGNSA. The ends were cut back, 4 bases at V and 2 bases at J, with 12 bases in the middle. This CDR3 has 14 amino acids. The DNA of the CDR3 is TGTGCCAGCAGCTGGAGTAGCGGACCCTACGAGCAGTACTTC. Translated, it gives CASSWSSGPYEQYF.

The rearrangement uses TRBV5-5 and TRBJ2-7; TRBD1 agrees at 7 bases. The CDR3 is 15 amino acids. Germline lookup yields CDR1 SGHKS and CDR2 YYEKEE (reference sequence). Trimming removed 5 bases from V and 0 bases from J; junction bases left unmatched: 8. The CDR3 region has the DNA TGTGCCAGCAGTGGACAGGTTTTAAGCTCCTACGAGCAGTACTTC. Translated: CASSGQVLSSYEQYF.

The rearrangement links TRBV11-2 to TRBJ1-4; TRBD1 aligns across 9 bases. The germline V gene has CDR1 SGHAT and CDR2 FQNNGV. CDR3 size: 15 residues. V trimming: 5 bases; J trimming: 6 bases; junction bases outside the gene matches: 7. The CDR3 sequence is CASSLLWTGDEKLFF. CDR3 bases: TGTGCCAGCAGCCTCCTTTGGACAGGGGATGAAAAACTGTTTTTT.

This rearrangement joins TRBV6-1 to TRBJ2-5; D gene unclear. The CDR3 has 12 residues. Germline loops: CDR1 MNHNS, CDR2 SASEGT. Trimming cost V 5 bases and J 5 bases, with 9 bases left between them. The CDR3: CASSMLGETQYF. DNA for the CDR3: TGTGCCAGCAGTATGCTCGGGGAGACCCAGTACTTC.

The sample holds a few counts of this clone. This sequence joins TRBV18 and TRBJ1-5, with D possibly being TRBD1 (6 bases). Trimming removed 4 bases from V and 4 bases from J, with 8 bases in between. The V gene's germline CDR1 is KGHSH and CDR2 LQKENI. The CDR3 totals 13 residues. CDR3 amino acids: CASSQDRNQPQHF. DNA of the CDR3: TGTGCCAGCTCACAAGACAGGAATCAGCCCCAGCATTTT.